A single sample gave rise to the 21 T cell receptor beta chains below, sequenced in a study of T-cell reconstitution after alpha-beta-depleted transplantation in children (dated by TCRdb to the mid-2010s). The library was produced with PCR. The instrument was an Illumina HiSeq 2500. TCR library preparation used molecular barcoding, with unique molecular identifiers applied to normalize quantification of the TCRbeta repertoire. TCRdb reprocessed the public reads (quality trimming at Q25 with fastp, clone calling with MiXCR) and kept in-frame beta chains. Rows are combined by CDR3 protein, so each entry shows the most common genes and DNA. This sample is represented by fewer than 150,000 distinct CDR3 sequences; around a tenth of them were singletons. The top ten clones comprise around 24% of the sample. The treatment or condition label corresponds to: allogeneic hematopoietic cell transplantation with graft depleted of TCRalphabeta T cells and CD19 B cells.

The input for sequencing was PBMCs, mostly from graft donor cells, taken 180 days after TCRalphabeta/CD19-depleted stem cell transplant. These receptors were taken from a girl under three years old who had a stem cell transplant for combined immunodeficiency, so the T cells may come from the graft donor.

This clonotype was detected only a few times. The chain couples TRBV12-3 or TRBV12-4 to TRBJ2-3; TRBD2 agrees at 11 bases. With 3 bases clipped from V and 2 bases from J, the junction kept 7 bases outside the gene matches. This CDR3 region has 17 residues. The CDR3 region is CASSFPGTSGYTDTQYF. As DNA, the CDR3 is TGTGCCAGCAGTTTCCCCGGGACTAGCGGTTACACAGATACGCAGTATTTT.

This clonotype showed up just a few times. The J gene is TRBJ2-7, the V gene TRBV18, with a tentative D call TRBD1 (6 bases). V lost 3 bases and J lost 5, with 14 bases in between. The CDR3 totals 14 residues. CDR1 is KGHSH, CDR2 LQKENI, per germline. The DNA for the CDR3 is TGTGCCAGCTCACCGCGACAGGTGGGGGACGAGCAGTACTTC. Its translation is CASSPRQVGDEQYF.

This clonotype was detected only a few times. This chain connects TRBV3-1 to TRBJ2-4; D might be TRBD2 (6 bases). This CDR3 region has 20 residues. Deletions cut 0 bases from V and 3 bases from J, with 24 bases between. Germline V gene lookup returns CDR1 LGHDT and CDR2 YNNKEL (reference sequence). The CDR3 protein is CASSQDRGSAGMIVKNIQYF. For the CDR3, the DNA is TGTGCCAGCAGCCAAGATCGAGGTAGCGCGGGGATGATTGTCAAAAACATTCAGTACTTC.

The chain uses TRBV12-3 or TRBV12-4 and TRBJ2-3; 10 bases fit TRBD2. The CDR3 consists of 13 residues. V was clipped by 5 bases and J by 10 bases; unmatched bases: 6. This chain's CDR3 is CASSPGTSESQYF. CDR3 DNA: TGTGCCAGCAGTCCGGGGACTAGCGAGTCGCAGTATTTT.

Many counts were recorded for this clonotype. The V and J genes are TRBV20-1 and TRBJ2-1, with 7 bases lining up with TRBD2. The germline gives CDR1 DFQATT, CDR2 SNEGSKA (reference sequence). V shed 5 bases and J 7 bases; nucleotides not matched to a gene: 5. There are 12 residues in the CDR3. Here the CDR3 DNA reads TGCAGTGCTCATCAGGGAGGGAATGAGCAGTTCTTC. This sequence encodes CSAHQGGNEQFF.

This chain uses TRBV5-1 with TRBJ2-5; TRBD2 might be the D (5 bases). The V gene's germline CDR1 is SGHRS and CDR2 YFSETQ. The CDR3 has 10 amino acids. The germline V and J ends were trimmed by 9 bases and 5 bases, with 8 bases remaining between them. Here the CDR3 DNA reads TGCGCCACCCGAGGGGAGACCCAGTACTTC. It yields the protein CATRGETQYF.

The rearrangement links TRBV7-2 to TRBJ2-5, with D unresolved. The CDR3 is made up of 14 amino acids. CDR1 and CDR2 (germline): SGHTA, FQGNSA. Trimming removed 1 base at V and 4 bases at J, with 10 bases between. DNA of the CDR3: TGTGCCAGCAGCTTAGGTTTGGACCGAGAGACCCAGTACTTC. Translation gives CASSLGLDRETQYF. Full variable domain (outside the CDR3, taken from reference TRBV7-2 and TRBJ2-5): GAGVSQSPSNKVTEKGKDVELRCDPISGHTALYWYRQSLGQGLEFLIYFQGNSAPDKSGLPSDRFSAERTGGSVSTLTIQRTQQEDSAVYLCASSLGLDRETQYFGPGTRLLVL.

The chain joins TRBV25-1 to TRBJ1-6; D call uncertain. Trimming left V 4 bases short and J 10 bases short, with 11 bases between. The CDR3 is 13 residues long. CDR1 MGHDK and CDR2 SYGVNS come from the germline V gene. CDR3 region: CASSGIGRSPLHF. CDR3 sequence (DNA): TGTGCCAGCAGTGGTATAGGGCGGTCACCCCTCCACTTT.

The chain carries TRBV27 and TRBJ2-4; D remains ambiguous. The germline CDR1 and CDR2 sequences are MNHEY and SMNVEV (reference sequence). CDR3 size: 16 residues. V was cut by 3 bases and J by 1 base, with 13 bases left in between. The CDR3 DNA reads TGTGCCAGCAGTTTTGGCCTCGGTGGGGCCAAAAACATTCAGTACTTC. This codes for CASSFGLGGAKNIQYF.

This clonotype was counted only a few times. This sequence joins TRBV11-2 and TRBJ1-4; no clear D gene. Germline V gene lookup returns CDR1 SGHAT and CDR2 FQNNGV. The CDR3 is made up of 14 amino acids. The ends were cut back, 4 bases at V and 8 bases at J, with 14 bases in the middle. The CDR3: CASSWRLGGEKLFF. The CDR3 bases are TGTGCCAGCAGCTGGCGACTCGGTGGGGAAAAACTGTTTTTT. Full variable domain (missing parts from reference TRBV11-2 and TRBJ1-4): EAGVAQSPRYKIIEKRQSVAFWCNPISGHATLYWYQQILGQGPKLLIQFQNNGVVDDSQLPKDRFSAERLKGVDSTLKIQPAKLEDSAVYLCASSWRLGGEKLFFGSGTQLSVL.

Only a few counts were recorded for this clonotype. V gene TRBV5-1 combines with J gene TRBJ2-5; 9 bases agree with TRBD2. The CDR3 totals 17 residues. The ends lost 0 bases at V and 5 bases at J; junction bases unmatched: 11. From germline, CDR1 is SGHRS and CDR2 YFSETQ. The DNA of the CDR3 is TGCGCCAGCAGCTTGGGTCTTATAGCGGGAGAAGGGGAGACCCAGTACTTC. Its protein is CASSLGLIAGEGETQYF. The full variable domain, in which reference TRBV5-1 and TRBJ2-5 provide the parts outside the CDR3, is KAGVTQTPRYLIKTRGQQVTLSCSPISGHRSVSWYQQTPGQGLQFLFEYFSETQRNKGNFPGRFSGRQFSNSRSEMNVSTLELGDSALYLCASSLGLIAGEGETQYFGPGTRLLVL.

The rearrangement joins TRBV12-3 or TRBV12-4 to TRBJ2-1; D gene unclear. The CDR3 spans 11 residues. Trimming left V 3 bases short and J 10 bases short, with 7 bases between. The CDR3: CASSLLVEQFF. In nucleotides, the CDR3 is TGTGCCAGCAGTTTGCTCGTCGAGCAGTTCTTC.

This clonotype has only a few counts. The chain recombines TRBV12-3 or TRBV12-4 with TRBJ2-1; unclear D gene. V was pared by 3 bases and J by 4 bases, with 10 bases between. CDR3 length equals 14 residues. CDR3 nucleotides: TGTGCCAGCAGTTTTGGTCAGCGATACAATGAGCAGTTCTTC. It encodes CASSFGQRYNEQFF.

The V gene is TRBV19, the J gene TRBJ2-2, with TRBD1 identical over 10 bases. The CDR3 loop spans 18 amino acids. Germline V CDR1 and CDR2: LNHDA, SQIVND (reference sequence). V was pared by 0 bases and J by 0 bases, with 4 bases of the junction left unmatched. In nucleotides, the CDR3 is TGTGCCAGTAGTATAGACAGGACAGGGGGACCGAACACCGGGGAGCTGTTTTTT. Its translation: CASSIDRTGGPNTGELFF.

A note on this clonotype: One base away lies a much larger clone, so this may be a sequencing read error. V usage is TRBV6-5 and J usage is TRBJ1-1; D call uncertain. Per the germline V gene, CDR1 is MNHEY and CDR2 is SVGAGI. The CDR3 contains 11 residues. Trimming stripped 4 bases from V and 5 bases from J, with 5 bases between. The CDR3 reads CASSWETEAFF. In DNA, the CDR3 is TGTGCCAGCAGTTGGGAAACTGAAGCTTTCTTT.

The chain carries TRBV7-9 and TRBJ1-1, with unresolved D. The CDR3 length is 14 residues. Germline V gene sequence: CDR1 SEHNR, CDR2 FQNEAQ (reference sequence). Trimming cost V 5 bases and J 1 base, with 11 bases left between them. The CDR3 nucleotides read TGTGCCAGCAGCAGCGCCGCTGGGAACACTGAAGCTTTCTTT. As protein: CASSSAAGNTEAFF.

This clonotype was detected a few times. The rearrangement joins TRBV7-3 to TRBJ2-2; D may be TRBD1 (5 bases). Trimming pared 1 base from V and 0 bases from J, leaving 24 bases between. The CDR3 covers 21 residues. Germline assignment: CDR1 SGHTA and CDR2 FQGTGA. CDR3 sequence reads: CASSLSYSGQPIPTNTGELFF. The CDR3 region has the DNA TGTGCCAGCAGCTTAAGTTATTCCGGACAACCAATTCCGACGAACACCGGGGAGCTGTTTTTT. The variable domain in full, with the rest retrieved from reference TRBV7-3 and TRBJ2-2, is GAGVSQTPSNKVTEKGKYVELRCDPISGHTALYWYRQSLGQGPEFLIYFQGTGAADDSGLPNDRFFAVRPEGSVSTLKIQRTERGDSAVYLCASSLSYSGQPIPTNTGELFFGEGSRLTVL.

V gene TRBV27 combines with J gene TRBJ2-7; D gene unclear. Per the germline V gene, CDR1 is MNHEY and CDR2 is SMNVEV (reference sequence). Trimming stripped 0 bases from V and 0 bases from J, with 12 bases between. CDR3 size: 16 residues. Here the CDR3 reads CASSLSPDGSSYEQYF. CDR3 nucleotide sequence: TGTGCCAGCAGTTTATCCCCGGACGGAAGCTCCTACGAGCAGTACTTC.

The chain combines TRBV7-8 with TRBJ2-7, with D possibly matching TRBD2 (6 bases). CDR3 length: 14 residues. CDR1 and CDR2 (germline): SGHVS, FQNEAQ. Trimming stripped 5 bases from V and 0 bases from J, with 11 bases between. Here the CDR3 reads CASSPVGGSYEQYF. CDR3 DNA sequence: TGTGCCAGCAGCCCCGTGGGGGGCTCCTACGAGCAGTACTTC.

This clonotype was detected only a few times. V is TRBV12-3 or TRBV12-4 and J is TRBJ2-2; 9 bases line up with TRBD1. With 5 bases clipped from V and 7 bases from J, the junction kept 8 bases outside the gene matches. CDR3 length equals 15 residues. The CDR3, as DNA: TGTGCCAGCAGTAAGGGGACAGGGTCGGTCGGGGAGCTGTTTTTT. It translates to CASSKGTGSVGELFF.

The J gene is TRBJ2-7, the V gene TRBV7-2; D is possibly TRBD1 (6 bases). Germline loops: CDR1 SGHTA, CDR2 FQGNSA. The V gene lost 5 bases and the J gene lost 2 bases, with 13 bases spanning the gap. There are 14 residues in the CDR3. The CDR3 bases are TGTGCCAGCAGCATAAGGGGGATGACCTACGAGCAGTACTTC. Its protein is CASSIRGMTYEQYF.